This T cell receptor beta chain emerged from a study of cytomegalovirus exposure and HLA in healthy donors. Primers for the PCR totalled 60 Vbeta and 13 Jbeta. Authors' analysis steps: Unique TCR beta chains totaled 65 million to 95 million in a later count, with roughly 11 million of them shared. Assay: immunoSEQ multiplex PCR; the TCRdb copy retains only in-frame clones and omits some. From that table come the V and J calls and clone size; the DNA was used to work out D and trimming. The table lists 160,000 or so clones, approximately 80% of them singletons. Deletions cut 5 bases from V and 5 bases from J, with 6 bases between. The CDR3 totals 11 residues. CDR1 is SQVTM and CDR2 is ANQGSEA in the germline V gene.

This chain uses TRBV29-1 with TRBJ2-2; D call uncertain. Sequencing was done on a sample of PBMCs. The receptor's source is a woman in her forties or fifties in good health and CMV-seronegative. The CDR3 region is CSVRATGELFF. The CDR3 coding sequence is TGCAGCGTTCGAGCGACCGGGGAGCTGTTTTTT.